Listed here is a single T cell receptor beta chain. Antigen specificity is unknown. The data belong to a study of T-cell memory formation after mild COVID-19. Study observations and caveats: The CD4+ clones that contracted clustered mainly within CM and EM, and the CD8+ clones concentrated in EMRA. A second wave of clones peaked on day 37, and their SARS-CoV-2 specificity went unconfirmed. Contracting clones from day 15 to 85 showed balanced CD4/CD8; later expanders favored CD4+.

V was clipped by 0 bases and J by 5 bases; unmatched bases: 8. The CDR3 length is 16 residues. CDR1 is SGDLS and CDR2 is YYNGEE in the germline V gene. UMIs and sample barcodes were carried by the TCR alpha and TCR beta cDNA libraries that 5'RACE produced using constant-segment primers. Via MiXCR, TCRdb re-called the 5' RACE reads, giving one row per CDR3 protein. The table shows 400,000 or so distinct CDR3 sequences, with about 20% occurring only once. The sequence was obtained from an adult woman who had mild COVID-19 (a few samples of this study predate the infection). Cell type and time point are not known. J is TRBJ2-5 and V is TRBV9; 9 bases map to TRBD2. Sequencing input: PBMCs or a T cell subset sorted from them (not recorded which). The DNA of the CDR3 is TGTGCCAGCAGCGTAGCCCTAGGGACTAGCCGCGAGACCCAGTACTTC. Translation: CASSVALGTSRETQYF.